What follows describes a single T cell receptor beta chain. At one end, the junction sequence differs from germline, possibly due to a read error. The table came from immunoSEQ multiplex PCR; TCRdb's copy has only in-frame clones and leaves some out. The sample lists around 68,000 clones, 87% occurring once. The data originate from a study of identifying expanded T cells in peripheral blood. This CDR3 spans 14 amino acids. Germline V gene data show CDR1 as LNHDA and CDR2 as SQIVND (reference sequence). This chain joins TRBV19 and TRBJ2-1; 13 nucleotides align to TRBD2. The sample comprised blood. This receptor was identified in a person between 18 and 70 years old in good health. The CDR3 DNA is TGTGCCAGTAGTATTACCGGGACTAGCGGGAAACCCCTCTTC. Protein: CASSITGTSGKPLF.